Below, one TCR beta chain is given with its context. Its antigen is unknown. Every TCR beta cDNA library bore unique molecular identifiers. TCRdb re-called the PCR reads through MiXCR, storing one row per CDR3 protein. Among fewer than 850,000 distinct CDR3 sequences listed, just under 30% were seen once. This record comes from a study of post-analysis software for immune sequencing data. Study-wide findings and caveats: Relative to controls, patients had about five TRBV segments at higher frequency, with TRBV5-6, TRBV5-1 and TRBV20-1 among these.

The CDR3 contains 13 residues. CDR1 and CDR2 from the germline V gene are MDHEN and SYDVKM. Trimming shortened V by 7 bases and J by 3 bases, and 10 bases separated the two germline ends. This TCR was sampled from a girl under 18 with multiple sclerosis. Source material: blood. This chain links TRBV28 with TRBJ2-1; D not certain. The CDR3 DNA reads TGTGCCAGCATTTCTCTTAACTACAATGAGCAGTTCTTC. As protein: CASISLNYNEQFF. The whole variable domain, remainder taken from reference TRBV28 and TRBJ2-1, is DVKVTQSSRYLVKRTGEKVFLECVQDMDHENMFWYRQDPGLGLRLIYFSYDVKMKEKGDIPEGYSVSREKKERFSLILESASTNQTSMYLCASISLNYNEQFFGPGTRLTVL.